This T cell receptor beta chain derives from a study of tumor-infiltrating lymphocytes in primary liver carcinoma. Whole-study context: The study enrolled male and female patients aged 30 to 69 years.

Priming with a constant-region primer yielded TCR beta cDNA from about 500 ng total RNA. What produced the TCR beta libraries was three nested multiplex PCR rounds using slightly modified ARM-PCR. The first two PCR rounds, approximately 11 cycles each, used TRBV1-TRBV30 forward primers and a C-beta reverse primer. TCRdb itself ran the multiplex PCR reads through MiXCR, one entry per CDR3 protein. The sample comprises approximately 340,000 distinct CDR3 sequences, around 60% of which are singletons, and roughly 6.5% rests with the top ten. The blood RNA (from unsorted whole blood) was obtained, and germline DNA was also extracted. Germline CDR1 reads SGHAT; CDR2 reads FQNNGV. This CDR3 is built from 14 residues. A remark on this clonotype: One end of the junction fails to match germline, which may point to a read error.

The clonotype originates from a man aged 35-49 years with primary liver carcinoma and hepatitis B virus infection. Material: peripheral blood. V gene TRBV11-2 combines with J gene TRBJ2-1; D gene ambiguous. The CDR3 reads CASSLVGYYNEQLF. In DNA, the CDR3 is TGTGCCAGCAGCTTAGTGGGGTACTACAATGAGCAGTTATTC.